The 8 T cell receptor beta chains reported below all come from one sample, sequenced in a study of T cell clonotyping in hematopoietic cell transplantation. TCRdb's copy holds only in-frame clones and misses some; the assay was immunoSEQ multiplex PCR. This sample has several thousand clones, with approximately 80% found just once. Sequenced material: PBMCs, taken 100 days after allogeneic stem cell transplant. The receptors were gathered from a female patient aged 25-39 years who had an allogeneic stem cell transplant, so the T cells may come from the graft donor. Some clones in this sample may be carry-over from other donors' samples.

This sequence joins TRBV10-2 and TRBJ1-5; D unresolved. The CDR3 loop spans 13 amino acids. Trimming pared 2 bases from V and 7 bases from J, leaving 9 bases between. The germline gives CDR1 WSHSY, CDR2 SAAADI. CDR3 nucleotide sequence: TGCGCCAGCAGTGAGGCTGTGGGGCAGCCCCAGCATTTT. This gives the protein CASSEAVGQPQHF.

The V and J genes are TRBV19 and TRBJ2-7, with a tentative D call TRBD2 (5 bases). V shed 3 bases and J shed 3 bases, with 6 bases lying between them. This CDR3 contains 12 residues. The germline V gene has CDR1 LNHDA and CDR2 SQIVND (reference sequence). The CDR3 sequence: CASSIGGYEQYF. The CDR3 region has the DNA TGTGCCAGTAGTATCGGAGGCTACGAGCAGTACTTC. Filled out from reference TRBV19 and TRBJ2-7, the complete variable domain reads DGGITQSPKYLFRKEGQNVTLSCEQNLNHDAMYWYRQDPGQGLRLIYYSQIVNDFQKGDIAEGYSVSREKKESFPLTVTSAQKNPTAFYLCASSIGGYEQYFGPGTRLTVT.

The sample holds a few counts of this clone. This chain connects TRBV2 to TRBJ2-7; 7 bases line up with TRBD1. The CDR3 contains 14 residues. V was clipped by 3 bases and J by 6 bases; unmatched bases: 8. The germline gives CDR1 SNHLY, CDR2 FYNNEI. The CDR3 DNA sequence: TGTGCCAGCAGTGACCCACTGACAGGGACCGAGCAGTACTTC. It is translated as CASSDPLTGTEQYF.

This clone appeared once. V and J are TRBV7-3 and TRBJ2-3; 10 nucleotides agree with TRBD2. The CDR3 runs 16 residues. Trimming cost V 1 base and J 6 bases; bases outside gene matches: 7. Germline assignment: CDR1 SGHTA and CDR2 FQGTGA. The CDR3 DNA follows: TGTGCCAGCAGCTTAATAGCGGGGGGACCCCATGATACGCAGTATTTT. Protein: CASSLIAGGPHDTQYF.

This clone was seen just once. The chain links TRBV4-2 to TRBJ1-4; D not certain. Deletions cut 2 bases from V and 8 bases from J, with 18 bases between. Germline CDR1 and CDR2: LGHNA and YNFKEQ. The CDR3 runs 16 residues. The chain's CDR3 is CASSQSLGSLPEKLFF. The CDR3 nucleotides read TGTGCCAGCAGCCAATCTCTAGGCAGCCTACCCGAAAAACTGTTTTTT.

The CDR3 DNA sequence: TGCGCCAGCTCGGACAGGAGAGACTATGGCTACACCTTC. Protein: CASSDRRDYGYTF. The rearrangement joins TRBV10-1 to TRBJ1-2; TRBD1 matches at 7 bases. The CDR3 totals 13 residues. The V gene end was trimmed by 8 bases and the J gene end by 3 bases; junction bases not matched to a gene: 6. Germline lookup yields CDR1 WNHNN and CDR2 SYGVQD (reference sequence).

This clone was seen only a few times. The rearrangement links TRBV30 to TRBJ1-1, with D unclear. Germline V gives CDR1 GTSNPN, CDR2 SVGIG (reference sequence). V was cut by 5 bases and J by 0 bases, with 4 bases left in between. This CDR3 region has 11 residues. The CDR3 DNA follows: TGTGCCTGGGAGATGAACACTGAAGCTTTCTTT. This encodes CAWEMNTEAFF.

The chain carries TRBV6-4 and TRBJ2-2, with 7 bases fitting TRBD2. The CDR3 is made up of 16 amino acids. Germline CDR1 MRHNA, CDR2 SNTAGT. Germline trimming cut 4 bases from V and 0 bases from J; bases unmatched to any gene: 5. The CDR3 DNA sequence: TGTGCCAGCAGTGGTCTAGGGACTACGAACACCGGGGAGCTGTTTTTT. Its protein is CASSGLGTTNTGELFF.